These 15 T cell receptor beta chains came from one sample sequenced in a study of early T cells in non-severe SARS-CoV-2 infection. One entry per CDR3 protein results from TCRdb running MiXCR on the 5' RACE reads. The sample contains under 85,000 distinct CDR3 sequences, roughly 9.5% of which appear only once. Sequenced sample: whole blood. The receptor source for this set is an adult who was a healthcare worker with PCR-confirmed SARS-CoV-2 infection or an uninfected control (not recorded which).

This clonotype was recorded at least ten times. The chain is built from TRBV7-9 and TRBJ2-7; D is uncertain. The V end was cut by 7 bases, the J end by 2 bases, with 15 bases between. The CDR3 spans 14 residues. Germline-derived CDR1 and CDR2 are SEHNR and FQNEAQ (reference sequence). The CDR3 DNA sequence: TGTGCCAGCATGTCGGGCGACAAAACCTACGAGCAGTACTTC. Encoded protein: CASMSGDKTYEQYF. Drawing the rest from reference TRBV7-9 and TRBJ2-7, the complete variable domain is DTGVSQNPRHKITKRGQNVTFRCDPISEHNRLYWYRQTLGQGPEFLTYFQNEAQLEKSRLLSDRFSAERPKGSFSTLEIQRTEQGDSAMYLCASMSGDKTYEQYFGPGTRLTVT.

This clonotype has more than one count but fewer than ten. This chain connects TRBV5-1 to TRBJ1-1, with D unresolved. V was shortened by 0 bases and J by 2 bases, with 8 bases between the two germline ends. The CDR3 extends over 14 amino acids. From germline, CDR1 is SGHRS and CDR2 YFSETQ. The CDR3 sequence: CASSLATTNTEAFF. Here the CDR3 DNA reads TGCGCCAGCAGCTTGGCCACGACAAACACTGAAGCTTTCTTT.

CDR3 amino acids: CASSSPQGRVEQYF. Written as DNA, the CDR3 is TGTGCCAGCAGCTCACCACAGGGGCGCGTCGAGCAGTACTTC. V and J are TRBV11-2 and TRBJ2-7, with 7 bases fitting TRBD1. This CDR3 has 14 amino acids. Trimming took 4 bases from V and 6 from J; bases not matched to a gene: 9. Germline V gene data show CDR1 as SGHAT and CDR2 as FQNNGV. The entire variable domain, with the rest obtained from reference TRBV11-2 and TRBJ2-7, is as follows: EAGVAQSPRYKIIEKRQSVAFWCNPISGHATLYWYQQILGQGPKLLIQFQNNGVVDDSQLPKDRFSAERLKGVDSTLKIQPAKLEDSAVYLCASSSPQGRVEQYFGPGTRLTVT.

This clonotype was picked up a small number of times. This rearrangement joins TRBV5-1 to TRBJ2-5, with D perhaps matching TRBD1 (5 bases). Between the trimmed V and J ends, which lost 4 bases and 5 bases, there was a span of 15 bases. The CDR3 spans 14 residues. CDR1 is SGHRS, CDR2 YFSETQ, per germline. CDR3 bases: TGCGCCAGCAGCAACCCACAGGCCCTTGAGACCCAGTACTTC. It codes for CASSNPQALETQYF.

In its sample, this clonotype was seen many times. V usage is TRBV6-1 and J usage is TRBJ1-1, with 7 bases lining up with TRBD1. The CDR3 runs to 14 residues. Germline CDR1 and CDR2: MNHNS and SASEGT. Trimming took 7 bases from V and 0 from J; bases not matched to a gene: 5. DNA for the CDR3: TGTGCCAGCAACCCGGGACAGTTGAACACTGAAGCTTTCTTT. This translates into CASNPGQLNTEAFF.

This clonotype was observed a few times. CDR3 sequence (DNA): TGCGCCAGCAGCTCCAGGGTATCGGACACCGGGGAGCTGTTTTTT. It yields the protein CASSSRVSDTGELFF. The gene calls are TRBV5-1 and TRBJ2-2; perhaps TRBD1 as D (5 bases). With 3 bases removed from V and 3 bases from J, the gap between germline ends came to 12 bases. CDR1 is SGHRS and CDR2 is YFSETQ in the germline V gene. The CDR3 is 15 amino acids.

This clonotype turned up a few times. The chain recombines TRBV12-3 or TRBV12-4 with TRBJ2-1; D perhaps matches TRBD2 (5 bases). V gave up 6 bases and J gave up 0 bases, with 15 bases separating them. The CDR3 sequence is 16 residues long. CDR3 residues: CASRPFFTSSYNEQFF. Written as DNA, the CDR3 is TGTGCCAGCAGGCCCTTTTTCACTAGCTCCTACAATGAGCAGTTCTTC.

A single count supports this clonotype. The junction does not match germline at one end; this may be a read error. The chain's CDR3 is CASTTPGQSYYDYTF. CDR3 DNA: TGTGCCAGCACCACGCCCGGACAGTCCTACTATGACTACACCTTC. The chain links TRBV28 to TRBJ1-2, with a possible D match to TRBD1 (6 bases). The CDR3 is made up of 15 amino acids. CDR1 and CDR2 from the germline V gene are MDHEN and SYDVKM.

This chain joins TRBV29-1 and TRBJ2-7; D might be TRBD1 (6 bases). The CDR3 runs to 11 residues. The ends were cut back, 5 bases at V and 6 bases at J, with 11 bases in the middle. Germline CDR1 reads SQVTM; CDR2 reads ANQGSEA. The CDR3 sequence is CSVRTEREQYF. CDR3 DNA: TGCAGCGTTAGGACAGAACGCGAGCAGTACTTC.

The sample holds many counts of this clonotype. The CDR3 reads CASSPQLSSGANVLTF. CDR3 in DNA: TGTGCCAGCTCCCCCCAATTGAGCTCTGGGGCCAACGTCCTGACTTTC. The rearrangement uses TRBV18 and TRBJ2-6; D uncertain. Germline assignment: CDR1 KGHSH and CDR2 LQKENI. The germline V and J ends were trimmed by 6 bases and 0 bases, with 12 bases remaining between them. CDR3 size: 16 residues.

This clonotype has ten or more counts. The V call is TRBV27, the J call TRBJ1-2; D is unclear. In germline, CDR1 is MNHEY, CDR2 SMNVEV (reference sequence). Between the trimmed V and J ends, which lost 4 bases and 3 bases, there was a span of 12 bases. The CDR3 runs 14 residues. CDR3 sequence reads: CASSSSFTDYGYTF. DNA for the CDR3: TGTGCCAGCAGTTCCTCTTTCACTGACTATGGCTACACCTTC.

This clonotype has just a few counts. The rearrangement links TRBV9 to TRBJ1-3, with 7 bases aligning to TRBD1. Germline loops: CDR1 SGDLS, CDR2 YYNGEE. V shed 4 bases and J 9 bases; nucleotides not matched to a gene: 10. This CDR3 spans 14 amino acids. This CDR3 is CASSPGQGVGTIYF. CDR3 sequence (DNA): TGTGCCAGCAGCCCCGGCCAGGGGGTAGGCACCATATATTTT.

This clonotype was seen repeatedly, ten times or more. The chain recombines TRBV7-9 with TRBJ2-6; TRBD1 agrees at 9 bases. The CDR3 totals 17 residues. Trimming took 1 base from V and 4 from J; bases not matched to a gene: 5. Germline values: CDR1 SEHNR, CDR2 FQNEAQ (reference sequence). The CDR3 sequence: CASSLVGTGRGANVLTF. The CDR3 DNA reads as TGTGCCAGCAGCTTAGTAGGGACAGGGAGAGGGGCCAACGTCCTGACTTTC.

At least ten counts were recorded for this clonotype. The genes are TRBV4-2 and TRBJ2-1, with a tentative D call TRBD1 (6 bases). V lost 3 bases and J 5 bases, leaving 20 bases between the germline ends. CDR1 is LGHNA, CDR2 YNFKEQ, per germline. This CDR3 contains 17 residues. CDR3 in DNA: TGTGCCAGCAGCCATTCCGGAACAGGGTCTATGGACAATGAGCAGTTCTTC. Amino acids: CASSHSGTGSMDNEQFF.

This clonotype was found a few times. The chain has TRBV7-8 and TRBJ2-3, with D possibly being TRBD2 (5 bases). The ends were cut back, 2 bases at V and 2 bases at J, with 8 bases in the middle. The germline V gene has CDR1 SGHVS and CDR2 FQNEAQ. The CDR3 totals 14 residues. The CDR3 sequence is CASSLTTITDTQYF. CDR3 sequence (DNA): TGTGCCAGCAGCTTAACGACTATCACAGATACGCAGTATTTT.